These T cell receptor beta chains were read from a single sample in a study of post-analysis software for immune sequencing data. TCRdb redid the calling of the PCR reads with MiXCR, one entry per CDR3 protein. The sample contains under 900,000 distinct CDR3 sequences, around 53% of which appear only once. Sequenced: blood. The origin of the receptors is a girl aged 10 to 17 with multiple sclerosis. Both conserved end residues are part of each CDR3. The order of the fields is V gene, D gene, clone size, J gene, CDR3 DNA, CDR3 protein. A D gene is named only where the DNA matches it firmly. Where a row states a size, it is once, few, many or the class of an expanded clone; other rows omit it.

>TRBV20-1|-|few|TRBJ2-1
TGCAGTGCTAGAGACTGGGGTTTCAATGAGCAGTTCTTC
CSARDWGFNEQFF
>TRBV15|-|-|TRBJ2-1
TGTGCCACCAGCAGAGATTCCGGGAGTCCCTACGAGCAGTTCTTC
CATSRDSGSPYEQFF
>TRBV20-1|-|-|TRBJ2-1
TGCAGTGCTAGAGACAAGGAACCTGATTCCTACAATGAGCAGTTCTTC
CSARDKEPDSYNEQFF
>TRBV25-1|-|-|TRBJ1-2
TGTGCCAGCAGTGAAGATCTATTTAACTATGGCTACACCTTC
CASSEDLFNYGYTF
>TRBV20-1|-|few|TRBJ2-7
TGCAGTGCTGCCCGGGACAATGGTGACGAGCAGTACTTC
CSAARDNGDEQYF
>TRBV20-1|-|-|TRBJ1-1
TGCAGTGCTAGAAGGCAGGGGCGGATCATGAACACTGAAGCTTTCTTT
CSARRQGRIMNTEAFF
>TRBV12-3/TRBV12-4|-|-|TRBJ1-4
TGTGCCAGCAGAACTTGGGGAGGGGAGTCAACTAATGAAAAACTGTTTTTT
CASRTWGGESTNEKLFF
>TRBV12-3/TRBV12-4|-|-|TRBJ2-5
TGTGCCAGCAGTGCCGGACTATTGGTGGTTGAGCAGTACTTC
CASSAGLLVVEQYF
>TRBV9|-|-|TRBJ2-7
TGTGCCAGCAGCGTAGGACCAATCATTACCTTCTACGAGCAGTACTTC
CASSVGPIITFYEQYF
>TRBV6-6|TRBD2|few|TRBJ2-3
TGTGCCAGCAGTCCTGGGACTAGCGGACTCACAGATACGCAGTATTTT
CASSPGTSGLTDTQYF
>TRBV7-3|-|-|TRBJ2-5
TGTGCCAGCAGCCTCTATCCGGGACACCAGTCCCGGCAGTACTTC
CASSLYPGHQSRQYF
>TRBV12-3/TRBV12-4|-|-|TRBJ2-4
TGTGCCAGTTCTGAGGCTAATGCTGCCAAAAACATTCAGTACTTC
CASSEANAAKNIQYF
>TRBV27|-|-|TRBJ2-3
TGTGCCAGCAGTTTTATAAGGGACAGCACAGATACGCAGTATTTT
CASSFIRDSTDTQYF
>TRBV20-1|-|few|TRBJ2-1
TGCAGTGCGCTGCTAGGGCCCTACAATGAGCAGTTCTTC
CSALLGPYNEQFF
>TRBV20-1|TRBD2|-|TRBJ2-7
TGCAGTGCTAGGGGACTAGCGGGATTCGAGCAGTACTTC
CSARGLAGFEQYF
>TRBV5-6|TRBD2|few|TRBJ2-5
TGTGCCAGCAGCCCCGGGGGGGTACAAGAGACCCAGTACTTC
CASSPGGVQETQYF
>TRBV20-1|-|-|TRBJ2-5
TGCAGTGCTAGAGATGGGGCAGGGCTAGGAGAGACCCAGTACTTC
CSARDGAGLGETQYF
>TRBV30|-|-|TRBJ2-7
TGTGCCTGGAGTTCTTCAGCCCGGGGATACTACGAGCAGTACTTC
CAWSSSARGYYEQYF
>TRBV3-1|-|-|TRBJ2-5
TGTGCCAGCTGCCAAGACGGGGTCCAAGAGACCCAGTACTTC
CASCQDGVQETQYF
>TRBV7-6|TRBD2|-|TRBJ2-7
TGTGCCAGCAGCTTAGGGACTAGCGGCGAGCAGTACTTC
CASSLGTSGEQYF
>TRBV29-1|-|-|TRBJ2-5
TGCAGCGTTCTACAAAGGGAGAGGACCCAGTACTTC
CSVLQRERTQYF
>TRBV18|-|-|TRBJ1-4
TGTGCCAGCTCACCTTCAGTCGGGCAGAGAGGGGAAGAAAAACTGTTTTTT
CASSPSVGQRGEEKLFF
>TRBV29-1|TRBD1|-|TRBJ1-1
TGCAGCATAGCACGGACAGGGGGCACTGAAGCTTTCTTT
CSIARTGGTEAFF
>TRBV12-3/TRBV12-4|-|-|TRBJ1-2
TGTGCCAGCAGTCGGTCCCGGTCGACGGAATATGGCTACACCTTC
CASSRSRSTEYGYTF
>TRBV5-6|TRBD1|-|TRBJ2-1
TGTGCCAGCAGCTCGGGGGACAGGAGCTCCAATGAGCAGTTCTTC
CASSSGDRSSNEQFF
>TRBV24-1|-|-|TRBJ2-3
TGTGCCACCAGTGATTCGGGGGTTGGAGATACGCAGTATTTT
CATSDSGVGDTQYF
>TRBV18|-|-|TRBJ2-7
TGTGCCAGCTCACCACCGACCCTAATCTACGAGCAGTACTTC
CASSPPTLIYEQYF
>TRBV5-1|-|-|TRBJ1-5
TGCGCCAGCAGCTTGACGGGGGGCTGGCAGCCCCAGCATTTT
CASSLTGGWQPQHF
>TRBV12-3/TRBV12-4|TRBD1|once|TRBJ2-7
TGTGCCAGCAGTCCTCGGGACAGGGCGAGGGAGCAGTACTTC
CASSPRDRAREQYF
>TRBV7-2|TRBD1|-|TRBJ1-5
TGTGCCAGCAGCTTAAGGGACAGGGAGCCCAATCAGCCCCAGCATTTT
CASSLRDREPNQPQHF
>TRBV7-2|-|many|TRBJ1-5
TGTGCCAGCAGCCCGACGGGCGGCAATCAGCCCCAGCATTTT
CASSPTGGNQPQHF
>TRBV29-1|-|-|TRBJ2-1
TGCAGCGTTGGGACAGGTAGGGGGGGTGAGCAGTTCTTC
CSVGTGRGGEQFF
>TRBV5-1|-|-|TRBJ2-3
TGCGCCAGCAGCTTGTCGCCTCATACGCAGTATTTT
CASSLSPHTQYF
>TRBV5-6|-|-|TRBJ1-4
TGTGCCAGCAGCTTCGGGACTGGAGATGAAAAACTGTTTTTT
CASSFGTGDEKLFF
>TRBV10-3|TRBD1|few|TRBJ2-5
TGTGCCACCGGCACAGGGGGCTCAGAGACCCAGTACTTC
CATGTGGSETQYF
>TRBV12-3/TRBV12-4|TRBD2|-|TRBJ2-1
TGTGCCAGCAGTTTACCTAGCGGCCTCAGAAATGAGCAGTTCTTC
CASSLPSGLRNEQFF
>TRBV4-1|-|-|TRBJ2-1
TGCGCCAGCAGCCTGGGGGCTAGCGGAACCTACAATGAGCAGTTCTTC
CASSLGASGTYNEQFF
>TRBV6-4|-|few|TRBJ2-1
TGTGCCAGCAGTGATGTGGGCCGGGAGCAGTTCTTC
CASSDVGREQFF
>TRBV5-1|TRBD2|-|TRBJ2-7
TGCGCCGGCAGCCGACTAGCGGAAAAATCCTACGAGCAGTACTTC
CAGSRLAEKSYEQYF
>TRBV20-1|TRBD2|-|TRBJ2-1
TGCAGTGCCGAGCTCGCCCTAGCGGGGGGGCAGGATGAGCAGTTCTTC
CSAELALAGGQDEQFF
>TRBV6-5|-|-|TRBJ1-5
TGTGCCAGCAGTGTGGGACTGGGGAGGGATCAGCCCCAGCATTTT
CASSVGLGRDQPQHF
>TRBV5-1|TRBD1|-|TRBJ2-7
TGCGCCAGCAGCTTTTCGGACAGGGGACACGAGCAGTACTTC
CASSFSDRGHEQYF
>TRBV20-1|TRBD2|-|TRBJ2-1
TGCAGTGCTAGATCGCTAGCGGGAGTCGATGAGCAGTTCTTC
CSARSLAGVDEQFF
>TRBV19|TRBD1|-|TRBJ2-7
TGTGCCAGTAGTAACGCCGGACAGGGCTACGAGCAGTACTTC
CASSNAGQGYEQYF
>TRBV29-1|-|few|TRBJ2-4
TGCAGCGTGCTAACCGACTACCCGGTAAGGGAGCAGTACTTC
CSVLTDYPVREQYF
>TRBV3-1|TRBD1|-|TRBJ2-4
TGTGCCAGCAGCCGAGGACAGGGAACAGACATTCAGTACTTC
CASSRGQGTDIQYF
>TRBV7-2|-|-|TRBJ2-1
TGTGCCAGCAGCTTAAAGTACGAGGCGAGCTCCTACAATGAGCAGTTCTTC
CASSLKYEASSYNEQFF
>TRBV20-1|-|few|TRBJ2-7
TGCAGTGCTAGAGATCTGAGACGGGAGACCCATGGGGGGAGGCACGAGCAGTACTTC
CSARDLRRETHGGRHEQYF
>TRBV29-1|-|-|TRBJ2-7
TGCAGCGTTGCCCCGGACAGAGCAACCTACGAGCAGTACTTC
CSVAPDRATYEQYF